This TCR beta chain is from a study of blood T cell repertoires in COVID-19 (dated by TCRdb to the early 2020s). At the level of the whole study: Samples from collaborators originated in the United States, Italy and Spain and spanned both the acute and convalescent phases of COVID-19. The prospective study material was composed of cDNA or gDNA derived from T cells, B-cell-depleted T cells, or PBMCs. Subjects who had been exposed to COVID-19, were actively infected with it, or had recovered from it provided the deeply sampled blood TCRbeta repertoires that made up the dataset. The repertoires were made available in a free public database intended to serve as a resource for research on the immune response to SARS-CoV-2. Where HLA class I and class II types were available, the types were taken from metadata supplied by the sample provider, not from assay-based typing. The samples were drawn from two sources: the first 160 participants of the ongoing ImmuneRACE study, and about 1,300 subjects contributed by 6 global collaborators. Sample metadata almost always included a de-identified subject ID, COVID-19 status, age in years and sex. General findings and caveats noted by the study authors: Clinical and demographic metadata were provided uncurated, with the amount varying by source and participant.

Regarding this clone: The antigen it binds to is not known. No qualities accompany the bases; no much larger clone lies one base away.

The germline V gene provides CDR1 SNHLY and CDR2 FYNNEI. V is shortened by 5 bases, J by 5 bases, and the region joining them spans 13 bases. Measured from the cysteine to the phenylalanine, the CDR3 is 15 residues long. The entry retains the CDR3 DNA only, 45 bases that are in frame from base 1. Each collaborating institution followed its own protocols to collect whole blood in K2EDTA tubes. For TCRbeta analysis, collaborators shipped samples in one of three forms: frozen whole blood, isolated PBMCs, or DNA extracted from either of those sample types. TCRbeta CDR3 regions were amplified from genomic DNA by means of the immunoSEQ Assay, a bias-controlled multiplex PCR. Regarding the original processing steps: The number of nucleated cells in each sample was estimated by amplification of reference gene primers within the assay. Sequence reads were collapsed and filtered to measure the absolute abundance of every unique TCRbeta CDR3 rearrangement. Productive Simpson clonality was computed per sample as the square root of Simpson's diversity index over productive rearrangements. TCRdb took this table from immuneACCESS and kept in-frame rearrangements with V and J called. Such tables lack part of the clones; where checked against another copy, unresolved V genes explain under half of the gap, and the rest is unexplained. The V and J calls and clone size come from that table; D and trimming were worked out from the DNA. Counted in this sample were 62,000 or so clones; about 86% of them appeared once. The ten largest clonotypes hold over 1.3% of the sample.

The sequence joins TRBV2 to TRBJ1-6, with a tentative D gene TRBD1 over 5 matching bases. The sequence was obtained from a woman aged 60-75 years with acute or convalescent COVID-19. The specimen was peripheral blood. The bases read TGTGCCAGCAGTTTGAGGACACAAAATAATTCACCCCTCCACTTT. It translates to CASSLRTQNNSPLHF.